Each of the 16 T cell receptor beta chains below was sequenced from the same sample in a study of T cell responses to AZD1222 COVID-19 vaccine. Sequencing was performed with immunoSEQ multiplex PCR; in TCRdb, only in-frame clones are kept and a portion is missing. The sample holds about 150,000 clones, about 90% seen once. The source material was peripheral blood, sampled on day 0 of AZD1222 vaccination. The source is an adult in good health.

The chain has TRBV7-9 and TRBJ2-1; D not resolved. This CDR3 has 13 residues. CDR1 SEHNR and CDR2 FQNEAQ come from the germline V gene (reference sequence). V lost 6 bases and J lost 10, with 16 bases in between. The CDR3 region is CASSPAPSGEQFF. CDR3 DNA: TGTGCCAGCAGTCCTGCTCCTTCCGGGGAGCAGTTCTTC.

The chain uses TRBV12-3 or TRBV12-4 and TRBJ1-5; no clear D. Trimming stripped 7 bases from V and 8 bases from J, with 15 bases between. The CDR3 is made up of 13 amino acids. Written as DNA, the CDR3 is TGTGCCAGCACTCGGCGGGTTCTTGAGCCCCAGCATTTT. Protein sequence: CASTRRVLEPQHF.

The chain links TRBV2 to TRBJ2-1; D not certain. The V end was cut by 8 bases, the J end by 6 bases, with 14 bases between. CDR1 is SNHLY and CDR2 is FYNNEI in the germline V gene. CDR3 length equals 13 residues. The CDR3 reads CASDGRWVNEQFF. CDR3 nucleotide sequence: TGTGCCAGCGACGGTCGATGGGTCAATGAGCAGTTCTTC.

The V call is TRBV24-1, the J call TRBJ1-5; TRBD1 might be the D (5 bases). The CDR3 runs 13 residues. Trimming removed 7 bases from V and 8 bases from J, with 14 bases in between. Germline assignment: CDR1 KGHDR and CDR2 SFDVKD. The CDR3 protein is CATRQGPREPQHF. The CDR3 DNA sequence: TGTGCCACCAGGCAGGGCCCCAGGGAGCCCCAGCATTTT.

This chain uses TRBV27 with TRBJ2-1, with D possibly matching TRBD2 (6 bases). Per the germline V gene, CDR1 is MNHEY and CDR2 is SMNVEV (reference sequence). The CDR3 is 13 amino acids. With 2 bases removed from V and 7 bases from J, the gap between germline ends came to 9 bases. The chain's CDR3 is CASSLGGGNEQFF. DNA of the CDR3: TGTGCCAGCAGTTTAGGGGGAGGTAATGAGCAGTTCTTC.

The V call is TRBV14, the J call TRBJ1-2; D unresolved. Germline loops: CDR1 SGHDN, CDR2 FVKESK. CDR3 size: 15 residues. The V gene lost 4 bases and the J gene lost 1 base, with 13 bases spanning the gap. Written as DNA, the CDR3 is TGTGCCAGCAGCCGAAGAATCGGATTTAACTATGGCTACACCTTC. This gives the protein CASSRRIGFNYGYTF. The whole variable domain, filled in from reference TRBV14 and TRBJ1-2, reads EAGVTQFPSHSVIEKGQTVTLRCDPISGHDNLYWYRRVMGKEIKFLLHFVKESKQDESGMPNNRFLAERTGGTYSTLKVQPAELEDSGVYFCASSRRIGFNYGYTFGSGTRLTVV.

This chain connects TRBV6-2 or TRBV6-3 to TRBJ1-2; unclear D gene. The CDR3 consists of 15 residues. The germline V gene encodes CDR1 MNHEY and CDR2 SVGEGT. V lost 5 bases and J 0 bases, leaving 13 bases between the germline ends. CDR3 in amino acids: CASSRRLGPNYGYTF. DNA for the CDR3: TGTGCCAGCAGTCGCCGTCTAGGGCCTAACTATGGCTACACCTTC.

This rearrangement joins TRBV29-1 to TRBJ1-2; TRBD1 aligns across 8 bases. This CDR3 has 14 amino acids. V trimming: 2 bases; J trimming: 5 bases; junction bases outside the gene matches: 7. Germline V gene sequence: CDR1 SQVTM, CDR2 ANQGSEA. The CDR3 loop is CSVEQGAQSYGYTF. Written as DNA, the CDR3 is TGCAGCGTTGAACAGGGGGCCCAATCTTATGGCTACACCTTC.

V is TRBV7-2 and J is TRBJ2-1; D remains ambiguous. Trimming took 1 base from V and 6 from J, leaving 7 bases between them. The CDR3 totals 13 residues. Germline assignment: CDR1 SGHTA and CDR2 FQGNSA. Here the CDR3 reads CASSLGWRNEQFF. The CDR3 DNA follows: TGTGCCAGCAGCTTAGGCTGGCGCAATGAGCAGTTCTTC.

The chain employs TRBV29-1 and TRBJ2-5; no clear D gene. Germline CDR1 and CDR2: SQVTM and ANQGSEA. V was clipped by 0 bases and J by 0 bases, with 8 bases between them. The CDR3 consists of 14 residues. CDR3 region: CSVEDQPYQETQYF. CDR3 sequence (DNA): TGCAGCGTTGAAGATCAGCCGTACCAAGAGACCCAGTACTTC.

This clone showed up just once. V is TRBV5-5 and J is TRBJ2-3; 7 bases are shared with TRBD2. The CDR3 is 17 residues long. Germline CDR1 and CDR2: SGHKS and YYEKEE (reference sequence). Trimming cost V 4 bases and J 2 bases; bases outside gene matches: 13. The CDR3 bases are TGTGCCAGCAGCCCCAGTGGGGTCGGGGGGTACACAGATACGCAGTATTTT. This gives the protein CASSPSGVGGYTDTQYF.

Only one count was recorded for this clone. V and J are TRBV9 and TRBJ2-3; D is ambiguous. Germline loops: CDR1 SGDLS, CDR2 YYNGEE. The CDR3 has 15 amino acids. Trimming shortened V by 1 base and J by 1 base, and 10 bases separated the two germline ends. The CDR3 DNA is TGTGCCAGCAGCGTAAATACGCGTGGCACAGATACGCAGTATTTT. This encodes CASSVNTRGTDTQYF.

The chain recombines TRBV6-2 or TRBV6-3 with TRBJ2-1, with 7 bases fitting TRBD1. The V and J ends lost 5 bases and 4 bases, in that order; junction bases with no gene match: 14. CDR3 length equals 17 residues. The germline V gene has CDR1 MNHEY and CDR2 SVGEGT. CDR3 DNA: TGTGCCAGCAGTACCAACCAGGCCGGGACAGTTTACAATGAGCAGTTCTTC. Translation: CASSTNQAGTVYNEQFF.

The V and J genes are TRBV5-4 and TRBJ1-6, with TRBD1 matching 11 bases. The J segment lost 9 bases and the V segment lost 4 bases, leaving 3 bases of the junction unmatched. The CDR3 contains 14 residues. The germline V gene encodes CDR1 SGHNT and CDR2 YYREEE (reference sequence). The CDR3 coding sequence is TGTGCCAGCAGCCCGGGACAGGGGGGTTCACCCCTCCACTTT. It is translated as CASSPGQGGSPLHF.

This rearrangement joins TRBV2 to TRBJ1-3; TRBD1 matches 12 bases. With 8 bases clipped from V and 7 bases from J, the junction kept 12 bases outside the gene matches. Germline V gives CDR1 SNHLY, CDR2 FYNNEI. The CDR3 is 16 amino acids. CDR3 in amino acids: CASLLSRDRGLNTIYF. The CDR3 DNA reads as TGTGCCAGCCTACTAAGCAGGGACAGGGGGCTGAACACCATATATTTT.

The rearrangement uses TRBV9 and TRBJ1-1, with D possibly being TRBD1 (5 bases). The V gene's germline CDR1 is SGDLS and CDR2 YYNGEE. Deletions cut 7 bases from V and 2 bases from J, with 18 bases between. CDR3 length equals 15 residues. CDR3 sequence: CASAPRRGFNTEAFF. CDR3 in DNA: TGTGCCAGCGCCCCGAGGAGGGGTTTCAACACTGAAGCTTTCTTT.